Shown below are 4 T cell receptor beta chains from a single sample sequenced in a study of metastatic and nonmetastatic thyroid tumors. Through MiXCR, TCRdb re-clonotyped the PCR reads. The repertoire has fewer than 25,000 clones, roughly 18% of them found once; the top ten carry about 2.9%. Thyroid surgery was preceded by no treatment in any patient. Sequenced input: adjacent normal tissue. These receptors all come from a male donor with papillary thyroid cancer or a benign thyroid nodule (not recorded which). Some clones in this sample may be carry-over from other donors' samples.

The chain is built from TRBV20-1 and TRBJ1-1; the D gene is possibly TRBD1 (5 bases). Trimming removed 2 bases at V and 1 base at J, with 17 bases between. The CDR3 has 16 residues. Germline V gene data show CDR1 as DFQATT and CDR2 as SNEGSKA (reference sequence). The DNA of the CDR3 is TGCAGTGCTAGATCGCCCGGGAGCGGGGGGAACACTGAAGCTTTCTTT. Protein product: CSARSPGSGGNTEAFF.

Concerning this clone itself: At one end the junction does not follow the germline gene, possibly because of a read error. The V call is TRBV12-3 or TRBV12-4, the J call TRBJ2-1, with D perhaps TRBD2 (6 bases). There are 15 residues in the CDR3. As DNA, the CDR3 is TGTGCCAGCAGTTTAGCGCGCGGGAATGACAATGAGAAGTTCTTC. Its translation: CASSLARGNDNEKFF.

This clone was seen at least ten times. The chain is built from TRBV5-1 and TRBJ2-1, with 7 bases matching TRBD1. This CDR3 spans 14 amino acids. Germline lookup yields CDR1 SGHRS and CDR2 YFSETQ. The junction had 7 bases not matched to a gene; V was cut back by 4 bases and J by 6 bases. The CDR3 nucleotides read TGCGCCAGCAGCCCAGCCGGGACAGTCAATGAGCAGTTCTTC. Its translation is CASSPAGTVNEQFF.

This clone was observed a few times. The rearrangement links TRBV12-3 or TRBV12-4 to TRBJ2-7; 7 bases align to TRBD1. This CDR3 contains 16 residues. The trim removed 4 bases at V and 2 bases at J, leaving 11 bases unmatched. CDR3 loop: CASSSHRGIPPYEQYF. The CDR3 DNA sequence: TGTGCCAGCAGTTCTCACAGGGGAATACCTCCCTACGAGCAGTACTTC.